A single sample is the source of the 17 T cell receptor beta chains below, sequenced in a study of T cell repertoires in ileal Crohn's disease (dated by TCRdb to between 2018 and 2021). Preparation of the library involved the immunoSEQ multiplex PCR assay. TCRdb retrieved this table from immuneACCESS and kept in-frame rearrangements only. Not all clones are present; in checked studies, unresolved V genes account for under half, and no reason is known for the remainder. The sample contains some 28,000 clones, about 81% of them found a single time. The ten largest clones capture 4.5% to 6% of the sample. Sequences were obtained from ileal tissue. The receptors shown here come from an adult with Crohn's disease.

The chain links TRBV6-1 to TRBJ2-1, with D unresolved. Germline values: CDR1 MNHNS, CDR2 SASEGT. CDR3 length: 16 amino acids. V was trimmed by 1 base and J by 4 bases, leaving 14 bases between them. The CDR3 DNA reads as TGTGCCAGCAGTGAAGAGGCAGGCGTCTTTTACAATGAGCAGTTCTTC. It codes for CASSEEAGVFYNEQFF.

The chain recombines TRBV27 with TRBJ2-7; 8 positions agree with TRBD1. J gave up 1 base and V 4 bases, and 3 bases lay outside the gene matches. Per germline, CDR1 MNHEY and CDR2 SMNVEV (reference sequence). This CDR3 has 14 residues. The chain's CDR3 is CASSSDRASYEQYF. As DNA, the CDR3 is TGTGCCAGCAGTTCGGACAGGGCTTCCTACGAGCAGTACTTC.

The chain recombines TRBV6-6 with TRBJ1-2, with 7 bases identical to TRBD1. V gave up 2 bases and J gave up 4 bases; unmatched junction bases: 4. CDR3 length: 14 residues. Germline loops: CDR1 MNHNY, CDR2 SVGAGI (reference sequence). CDR3 coding DNA: TGTGCCAGCAGTTACCGGGACAGTTTCTATGGCTACACCTTC. Encoded protein: CASSYRDSFYGYTF.

As regards this clone: Other DNA sequences in the sample encode the same CDR3. The CDR3 DNA reads TGTGCCACCAGTGCTAGGACAGGCAATCAGCCCCAGCATTTT. Its protein product is CATSARTGNQPQHF. The chain couples TRBV15 to TRBJ1-5, with D tentatively TRBD1 (6 bases). From germline, CDR1 is LNHNV and CDR2 YYDKDF (reference sequence). V lost 6 bases to trimming and J lost 2 bases, with 11 bases between them. The CDR3 totals 14 residues.

V is TRBV6-6 and J is TRBJ1-2, with D possibly TRBD1 on 5 matching bases. The CDR3 runs 14 residues. V dropped 2 bases and J dropped 7 bases, with 14 bases sitting between them. The germline CDR1 and CDR2 sequences are MNHNY and SVGAGI (reference sequence). CDR3 loop: CASSYTDIVGGYTF. In DNA, the CDR3 is TGTGCCAGCAGTTACACGGACATAGTGGGTGGCTACACCTTC.

The gene calls are TRBV6-5 and TRBJ1-5; D unresolved. The CDR3 runs 15 residues. V lost 6 bases to trimming and J lost 0 bases, with 12 bases between them. The germline V gene encodes CDR1 MNHEY and CDR2 SVGAGI. CDR3 protein: CASRRTGNSNQPQHF. CDR3 sequence (DNA): TGTGCCAGCAGACGCACCGGTAATAGCAATCAGCCCCAGCATTTT.

V and J are TRBV6-6 and TRBJ1-5; D is perhaps TRBD1 (6 bases). Germline-derived CDR1 and CDR2 are MNHNY and SVGAGI (reference sequence). This CDR3 region has 16 residues. V was pared by 4 bases and J by 4 bases, with 17 bases between. The CDR3 is CASSFPPRGANQPQHF. In nucleotides, the CDR3 is TGTGCCAGCAGTTTCCCACCCAGGGGAGCAAATCAGCCCCAGCATTTT.

The chain is built from TRBV19 and TRBJ1-1; TRBD1 matches 8 bases. The junction had 18 bases not matched to a gene; V was cut back by 7 bases and J by 5 bases. Germline V gene data show CDR1 as LNHDA and CDR2 as SQIVND (reference sequence). The CDR3 consists of 17 residues. The CDR3 is CASTPRPLGQGGTEAFF. For the CDR3, the DNA is TGTGCCAGTACCCCCCGGCCCCTCGGACAGGGAGGTACTGAAGCTTTCTTT.

This clone was observed a handful of times. The V and J genes are TRBV6-1 and TRBJ1-3; the D gene is possibly TRBD1 (5 bases). The CDR3 loop spans 13 amino acids. Germline CDR1 MNHNS, CDR2 SASEGT. With 7 bases removed from V and 2 bases from J, the gap between germline ends came to 9 bases. This CDR3 is CASTRGAGNTIYF. The CDR3 region has the DNA TGTGCCAGCACCCGGGGGGCTGGAAACACCATATATTTT.

The CDR3 region is CASSKTGDDSTEAFF. Written as DNA, the CDR3 is TGTGCCAGCAGCAAGACAGGGGATGATAGCACTGAAGCTTTCTTT. The rearrangement links TRBV2 to TRBJ1-1, with 8 bases aligning to TRBD1. This CDR3 has 15 residues. V was pared by 6 bases and J by 4 bases, with 10 bases of the junction left unmatched. Germline assignment: CDR1 SNHLY and CDR2 FYNNEI.

V gene TRBV4-1 combines with J gene TRBJ2-3; D may be TRBD2 (7 bases). With 0 bases removed from V and 8 bases from J, the gap between germline ends came to 21 bases. The CDR3 extends over 17 amino acids. From germline, CDR1 is MGHRA and CDR2 YSYEKL. The CDR3 DNA follows: TGCGCCAGCAGCCAAGAAGGGTGGCTAGCGGAGGGGGGTACGCAGTATTTT. This gives the protein CASSQEGWLAEGGTQYF.

This chain uses TRBV10-3 with TRBJ2-5, with a possible D match to TRBD1 (6 bases). The germline CDR1 and CDR2 sequences are ENHRY and SYGVKD. This CDR3 is 13 amino acids long. V lost 4 bases and J 0 bases, leaving 6 bases between the germline ends. The CDR3 bases are TGTGCCATCAGTGGGACAGACCAAGAGACCCAGTACTTC. Translated: CAISGTDQETQYF.

V and J are TRBV6-1 and TRBJ2-7; 7 nucleotides agree with TRBD2. The V and J ends lost 7 bases and 0 bases, in that order; junction bases with no gene match: 6. CDR3 length: 14 amino acids. From germline, CDR1 is MNHNS and CDR2 SASEGT. CDR3 in amino acids: CASIPGLRSYEQYF. DNA of the CDR3: TGTGCCAGCATTCCGGGACTACGCTCCTACGAGCAGTACTTC.

J is TRBJ2-3 and V is TRBV2; 8 bases are shared with TRBD2. V lost 2 bases to trimming and J lost 8 bases; unmatched junction nucleotides: 3. Germline lookup yields CDR1 SNHLY and CDR2 FYNNEI. The CDR3 covers 13 residues. The CDR3 here is CASSERGGGTQYF. The CDR3 DNA follows: TGTGCCAGCAGTGAACGGGGGGGAGGTACGCAGTATTTT.

V usage is TRBV7-2 and J usage is TRBJ1-2; D unresolved. This CDR3 spans 18 amino acids. V lost 1 base, J lost 3 bases, and 21 bases lay in between. Germline CDR1 is SGHTA and CDR2 is FQGNSA. The CDR3 reads CASSLGWQVLPLDYGYTF. The CDR3 DNA is TGTGCCAGCAGCTTAGGATGGCAGGTCCTCCCTCTGGACTATGGCTACACCTTC.

The chain combines TRBV15 with TRBJ1-2, with D possibly being TRBD1 (6 bases). The CDR3 consists of 12 residues. The germline V gene encodes CDR1 LNHNV and CDR2 YYDKDF (reference sequence). With 8 bases removed from V and 5 bases from J, the gap between germline ends came to 12 bases. The CDR3 is CATAGTPYGYTF. The CDR3 DNA sequence: TGTGCCACCGCCGGGACACCTTATGGCTACACCTTC.

V usage is TRBV6-5 and J usage is TRBJ1-1; D uncertain. CDR3 length equals 14 residues. Trimming shortened V by 9 bases and J by 5 bases, and 19 bases separated the two germline ends. Germline V gene sequence: CDR1 MNHEY, CDR2 SVGAGI. This CDR3 reads CASRQASRTTEAFF. As DNA, the CDR3 is TGTGCCAGTAGGCAGGCCTCAAGAACGACTGAAGCTTTCTTT.